Listed here is a single T cell receptor (beta chain). Profiled with immunoSEQ multiplex PCR; TCRdb holds only in-frame clones, not every one. The sample yields approximately 100,000 clones, over 85% seen once. Looked up from germline, CDR1 is SGHTA and CDR2 is FQGTGA. Trimming removed 5 bases at V and 6 bases at J, with 13 bases between. The CDR3 has 14 residues. The sample originates from a study of blood T cell repertoires in COVID-19. Whole-study context: T cells, B-cell-depleted T cells, or PBMCs supplied cDNA or gDNA.

Sequenced sample: peripheral blood. This clonotype was sampled from an older man with acute or convalescent COVID-19. This chain connects TRBV7-3 to TRBJ2-2, with a weak D call TRBD2 (5 bases). CDR3 nucleotide sequence: TGTGCCAGCAGCCTAGCAAACAGCGCCGGGGAGCTGTTTTTT. Protein product: CASSLANSAGELFF.